This section outlines one T cell receptor beta chain sequence together with its context. The entry originates in a study of control samples from healthy donors and cancer patients. Generated by immunoSEQ multiplex PCR, the TCRdb table keeps only in-frame clones and is missing some. The data show fewer than 20,000 clones, roughly 80% seen once. This CDR3 contains 16 residues. Germline loops: CDR1 SGHRS, CDR2 YFSETQ. Losses at the gene ends were 1 base for V and 2 bases for J; bases not matched to a gene: 4. Sequencing used PBMCs. The V gene is TRBV5-1, the J gene TRBJ2-7, with TRBD2 identical over 12 bases. The TCR originated in an elderly man with head and neck cancer. CDR3 loop: CASSLFGLAGTYEQYF. The CDR3 bases are TGCGCCAGCAGCTTGTTCGGACTAGCGGGAACCTACGAGCAGTACTTC.